The next 8 T cell receptor beta chains were all read from a single sample in a study of T cell changes during pregnancy in multiple sclerosis (dated by TCRdb to about 2019). Library preparation used the immunoSEQ multiplex PCR assay. Drawn from immuneACCESS, this table holds only the in-frame rearrangements with V and J called that TCRdb kept. Clones are partly lost; checked studies trace under half to an unresolved V gene and leave the rest unexplained. The sample data list fewer than 95,000 clones, and roughly 92% of these were observed just once. 1.5% to 2% of the sample lies in the top ten. The sample here was peripheral blood, taken in the first trimester of pregnancy. These receptors were collected from a female donor in good health, enrolled as a control in a pregnancy study.

This clone has only one observation. The chain links TRBV27 to TRBJ1-1; 9 bases agree with TRBD1. The CDR3 extends over 15 amino acids. The V gene's germline CDR1 is MNHEY and CDR2 SMNVEV (reference sequence). V was clipped by 1 base and J by 2 bases; unmatched bases: 2. CDR3 nucleotides: TGTGCCAGCAGTTTATGGACAGGGGAAAACACTGAAGCTTTCTTT. This translates into CASSLWTGENTEAFF.

V and J are TRBV5-4 and TRBJ2-1; 12 bases agree with TRBD2. The length of the CDR3 is 15 residues. The germline V gene has CDR1 SGHNT and CDR2 YYREEE (reference sequence). The J segment lost 5 bases and the V segment lost 4 bases, leaving 4 bases of the junction unmatched. The CDR3: CASSLLAGGNNEQFF. DNA for the CDR3: TGTGCCAGCAGCCTCCTAGCGGGAGGGAACAATGAGCAGTTCTTC.

V gene TRBV28 combines with J gene TRBJ1-5; D perhaps matches TRBD1 (5 bases). Germline V gives CDR1 MDHEN, CDR2 SYDVKM. V was pared by 5 bases and J by 6 bases, with 8 bases between. This CDR3 has 12 amino acids. In DNA form, the CDR3 reads TGTGCCAGCAGTGACAGTTCTCAGCCCCAGCATTTT. Translating gives CASSDSSQPQHF.

The chain is built from TRBV6-5 and TRBJ2-2; no clear D gene. Trimming took 2 bases from V and 6 from J, leaving 16 bases between them. Germline V gene data show CDR1 as MNHEY and CDR2 as SVGAGI. CDR3 length: 16 residues. CDR3 residues: CASSYEAVSPPGELFF. The DNA of the CDR3 is TGTGCCAGCAGTTACGAGGCAGTCTCCCCCCCCGGGGAGCTGTTTTTT.

The rearrangement joins TRBV7-2 to TRBJ2-3, with 12 bases identical to TRBD2. CDR3 length: 15 amino acids. The V and J ends lost 3 bases and 5 bases, in that order; junction bases with no gene match: 3. Germline CDR1 reads SGHTA; CDR2 reads FQGNSA. CDR3 sequence: CASSLLAGGQDTQYF. DNA for the CDR3: TGTGCCAGCAGCTTGCTAGCGGGAGGGCAAGATACGCAGTATTTT.

V gene TRBV6-5 combines with J gene TRBJ1-1; the D gene is possibly TRBD1 (6 bases). The germline V gene has CDR1 MNHEY and CDR2 SVGAGI. V was pared by 7 bases and J by 3 bases, with 12 bases between. The CDR3 runs 13 residues. The CDR3 DNA is TGTGCCAGCAAAGTACAGGGTCACACTGAAGCTTTCTTT. It translates to CASKVQGHTEAFF.

The chain carries TRBV27 and TRBJ2-3; D is possibly TRBD2 (5 bases). The germline CDR1 and CDR2 sequences are MNHEY and SMNVEV (reference sequence). The length of the CDR3 is 15 residues. V lost 3 bases and J lost 1, with 11 bases in between. The CDR3 DNA follows: TGTGCCAGCAGTTTCGCCCCGCGGGGCACAGATACGCAGTATTTT. Amino acid sequence: CASSFAPRGTDTQYF.

This clone appeared a single time. One junction end disagrees with the germline gene, perhaps due to a read error. The chain recombines TRBV6-1 with TRBJ1-4; 7 bases match TRBD1. Germline values: CDR1 MNHNS, CDR2 SASEGT. The CDR3 sequence is 11 residues long. The DNA of the CDR3 is TGTGCCAGCAGTCACACCACAGGGACAGTATTT. This encodes CASSHTTGTVF.